These 27 T cell receptor beta chains originate from one sample sequenced in a study of graft-versus-host responses after intestinal transplantation. Measured with immunoSEQ multiplex PCR; TCRdb has only the in-frame clones, and not every one. This sample has around 88,000 clones, with around 83% found just once. These receptors have no identified antigens. Sequences were derived from unstimulated CD8+ T cells sorted from spleen or lymph node cells, sampled before intestinal transplant. The receptors here all came from a human donor who received an intestinal transplant.

The chain combines TRBV5-6 with TRBJ2-5; 7 nucleotides align to TRBD2. Germline trimming cut 4 bases from V and 0 bases from J; bases unmatched to any gene: 3. The CDR3 sequence is 14 residues long. The germline V gene encodes CDR1 SGHDT and CDR2 YYEEEE. CDR3 loop: CASSGGDYQETQYF. The CDR3 DNA reads TGTGCCAGCAGCGGGGGGGACTACCAAGAGACCCAGTACTTC.

This clone was picked up one time. The CDR3 here is CASSQEGGRRGQETQYF. The DNA of the CDR3 is TGCGCCAGCAGCCAAGAGGGAGGTCGGAGGGGGCAAGAGACCCAGTACTTC. The rearrangement joins TRBV4-1 to TRBJ2-5; possibly TRBD1 or TRBD2 for D (6 bases each). Per germline, CDR1 MGHRA and CDR2 YSYEKL. The CDR3 runs to 17 residues. Trimming left V 0 bases short and J 2 bases short, with 16 bases between.

This chain links TRBV29-1 with TRBJ1-1, with D possibly being TRBD1 (6 bases). Trimming took off 6 bases at V and 1 base at J, with 15 bases between the two ends. CDR3 length: 14 amino acids. Germline V gene data show CDR1 as SQVTM and CDR2 as ANQGSEA. The CDR3 loop is CSVLPTGWNTEAFF. The CDR3 bases are TGCAGCGTCCTCCCGACAGGATGGAACACTGAAGCTTTCTTT.

The chain couples TRBV15 to TRBJ1-2, with 11 bases identical to TRBD1. Germline CDR1 LNHNV, CDR2 YYDKDF (reference sequence). Unmatched junction bases numbered 11, after V lost 5 bases and J lost 6 bases. The CDR3 is made up of 16 amino acids. The CDR3 DNA follows: TGTGCCACCAGCTTCCTAGGACAGGGGGCCTTTCATGGCTACACCTTC. Protein product: CATSFLGQGAFHGYTF.

The genes are TRBV10-2 and TRBJ2-7, with D hard to call. This CDR3 has 13 residues. Germline values: CDR1 WSHSY, CDR2 SAAADI. V lost 2 bases and J lost 7, with 12 bases in between. This CDR3 is CASSERSLREQYF. The CDR3 DNA reads TGCGCCAGCAGTGAGCGGAGCCTGCGGGAGCAGTACTTC.

This chain uses TRBV19 with TRBJ2-1; 10 nucleotides match TRBD2. The CDR3 loop spans 15 amino acids. CDR1 and CDR2 (germline): LNHDA, SQIVND (reference sequence). J gave up 3 bases and V 1 base, and 0 bases lay outside the gene matches. CDR3 sequence reads: CASSIGTSGYNEQFF. CDR3 bases: TGTGCCAGTAGTATAGGGACTAGCGGCTACAATGAGCAGTTCTTC.

The rearrangement uses TRBV9 and TRBJ1-1, with 8 nucleotides matching TRBD1. Germline V lookup: CDR1 SGDLS, CDR2 YYNGEE. V shed 3 bases, J shed 6 bases, and the junction held 4 bases outside the gene matches. CDR3 length: 13 residues. In DNA form, the CDR3 reads TGTGCCAGCAGCGGCGACAGGGGACCTGAAGCTTTCTTT. Translating it yields CASSGDRGPEAFF.

The chain employs TRBV6-5 and TRBJ2-2; D gene ambiguous. CDR1 is MNHEY and CDR2 is SVGAGI in the germline V gene. V was shortened by 3 bases and J by 8 bases, with 10 bases between the two germline ends. This CDR3 has 13 amino acids. The CDR3: CASSYARPGELFF. The DNA for the CDR3 is TGTGCCAGCAGTTATGCCCGGCCAGGGGAGCTGTTTTTT.

The V and J genes are TRBV13 and TRBJ1-2; the D is unclear. Trimming took off 0 bases at V and 8 bases at J, with 10 bases between the two ends. The CDR3 runs to 13 residues. Per germline, CDR1 PRHDT and CDR2 FYEKMQ (reference sequence). This chain's CDR3 is CASSLGSTRGYTF. DNA for the CDR3: TGTGCCAGCAGCTTAGGGAGTACTCGGGGCTACACCTTC.

The J gene is TRBJ1-1, the V gene TRBV19; D is ambiguous. Trimming took off 3 bases at V and 1 base at J, with 6 bases between the two ends. The CDR3 has 13 residues. The germline gives CDR1 LNHDA, CDR2 SQIVND (reference sequence). The CDR3 DNA reads TGTGCCAGTAGTATGGTAGGGAACACTGAAGCTTTCTTT. Translating gives CASSMVGNTEAFF.

This clone was observed at least ten times. This chain joins TRBV4-2 and TRBJ2-7; D unresolved. V lost 4 bases, J lost 2 bases, and 15 bases lay in between. The CDR3 consists of 15 residues. The germline CDR1 and CDR2 sequences are LGHNA and YNFKEQ. The DNA of the CDR3 is TGTGCCAGCAGCCCCCCGTTTGGGCCAACCTACGAGCAGTACTTC. Translating gives CASSPPFGPTYEQYF.

This chain links TRBV5-1 with TRBJ1-1; 7 bases align to TRBD1. The germline CDR1 and CDR2 sequences are SGHRS and YFSETQ. There are 15 residues in the CDR3. V was clipped by 0 bases and J by 4 bases; unmatched bases: 6. CDR3 in DNA: TGCGCCAGCAGCTTGGCCCCGGACAGGCTCACTGAAGCTTTCTTT. Translating gives CASSLAPDRLTEAFF.

This clone appeared a single time. The rearrangement links TRBV30 to TRBJ2-1; unclear D gene. There are 14 residues in the CDR3. Germline values: CDR1 GTSNPN, CDR2 SVGIG (reference sequence). V lost 4 bases to trimming and J lost 3 bases, with 13 bases between them. The chain's CDR3 is CAWTNRSIYNEQFF. The CDR3 region has the DNA TGTGCCTGGACGAACCGCTCCATCTACAATGAGCAGTTCTTC.

The CDR3 DNA follows: TGTGCCAGCAGTGCTAGCGGGGGAGATACGCAGTATTTT. This encodes CASSASGGDTQYF. J is TRBJ2-3 and V is TRBV6-4; 10 nucleotides line up with TRBD2. The V gene's germline CDR1 is MRHNA and CDR2 SNTAGT. The V gene end was trimmed by 4 bases and the J gene end by 5 bases; junction bases not matched to a gene: 0. The CDR3 spans 13 residues.

The rearrangement joins TRBV11-3 to TRBJ2-1; 11 nucleotides match TRBD2. Trimming took 2 bases from V and 8 from J; bases not matched to a gene: 5. CDR3 size: 15 residues. Germline V CDR1 and CDR2: SGHNT, YENEEA. This chain's CDR3 is CASSLLAGGPDEQFF. In DNA, the CDR3 is TGTGCCAGCAGCTTATTAGCGGGAGGGCCCGATGAGCAGTTCTTC.

This sequence joins TRBV10-3 and TRBJ1-2; D is unclear. CDR1 and CDR2 from the germline V gene are ENHRY and SYGVKD. The CDR3 loop spans 13 amino acids. V lost 6 bases to trimming and J lost 10 bases, with 18 bases between them. The CDR3 bases are TGTGCCATCAGATTTACCCCGGGATTTACCTACACCTTC. Amino acid sequence: CAIRFTPGFTYTF.

This chain connects TRBV28 to TRBJ2-7, with D possibly being TRBD1 or TRBD2 (5 bases each). V shed 2 bases and J shed 4 bases, with 12 bases lying between them. Germline loops: CDR1 MDHEN, CDR2 SYDVKM. CDR3 size: 14 residues. The CDR3 region is CASSLSAEGYEQYF. CDR3 nucleotide sequence: TGTGCCAGCAGTTTAAGTGCCGAGGGGTACGAGCAGTACTTC.

This chain joins TRBV9 and TRBJ2-3; possible D gene TRBD2, 6 bases. Trimming removed 3 bases at V and 6 bases at J, with 17 bases between. Germline V gene lookup returns CDR1 SGDLS and CDR2 YYNGEE. The CDR3 is made up of 15 amino acids. CDR3 sequence (DNA): TGTGCCAGCAGCGGGCGACTAGGGATCCGCGATACGCAGTATTTT. Translated, it gives CASSGRLGIRDTQYF. The complete variable domain, with remaining parts taken from reference TRBV9 and TRBJ2-3, reads DSGVTQTPKHLITATGQRVTLRCSPRSGDLSVYWYQQSLDQGLQFLIQYYNGEERAKGNILERFSAQQFPDLHSELNLSSLELGDSALYFCASSGRLGIRDTQYFGPGTRLTVL.

The gene calls are TRBV6-5 and TRBJ1-3; no reliable D call. The CDR3 totals 15 residues. Trimming took 6 bases from V and 4 from J, leaving 16 bases between them. Germline V lookup: CDR1 MNHEY, CDR2 SVGAGI. CDR3 in DNA: TGTGCCAGCAGCATCGGAGGAGGGAGGGGAAACACCATATATTTT. Encoded protein: CASSIGGGRGNTIYF.

The chain uses TRBV6-1 and TRBJ2-3; 11 nucleotides agree with TRBD2. The germline V gene encodes CDR1 MNHNS and CDR2 SASEGT. The trim removed 6 bases at V and 4 bases at J, leaving 6 bases unmatched. The CDR3 is 15 amino acids. CDR3 bases: TGTGCCAGCAGCCCACTAGCGGGGGAGGCAGATACGCAGTATTTT. Translating it yields CASSPLAGEADTQYF.

This clone has just a few counts. The sample carries other DNA sequences with the same CDR3. The gene calls are TRBV6-5 and TRBJ1-6, with D uncertain. Trimming took 5 bases from V and 7 from J, leaving 9 bases between them. The CDR3 contains 13 residues. Germline lookup yields CDR1 MNHEY and CDR2 SVGAGI. The CDR3, as DNA: TGTGCCAGCAGTCTTAGCCTAAATTCACCCCTCCACTTT. Translation: CASSLSLNSPLHF.

This clone was detected once. J is TRBJ1-1 and V is TRBV5-1; D unclear. Germline-derived CDR1 and CDR2 are SGHRS and YFSETQ. V lost 0 bases, J lost 3 bases, and 6 bases lay in between. The CDR3 runs 13 residues. The CDR3 region has the DNA TGCGCCAGCAGCTTGGTGCGGGACACTGAAGCTTTCTTT. Translation: CASSLVRDTEAFF.

A single count supports this clone. The J gene is TRBJ1-1, the V gene TRBV5-1; TRBD1 is a possible D gene (5 bases). Trimming left V 0 bases short and J 8 bases short, with 17 bases between. The CDR3 is 15 amino acids. Looked up from germline, CDR1 is SGHRS and CDR2 is YFSETQ. CDR3 sequence (DNA): TGCGCCAGCAGCTTGGATAAGGGGTCCCGAAGGGAAGCTTTCTTT. This translates into CASSLDKGSRREAFF.

This sequence joins TRBV6-5 and TRBJ2-7, with 12 positions matching TRBD2. J gave up 4 bases and V 5 bases, and 6 bases lay outside the gene matches. This CDR3 comprises 15 residues. From germline, CDR1 is MNHEY and CDR2 SVGAGI. CDR3 sequence (DNA): TGTGCCAGCAGTCTAACTAGCGGGGGGCCATACGAGCAGTACTTC. As protein: CASSLTSGGPYEQYF.

This sequence joins TRBV7-9 and TRBJ1-1; D unclear. The CDR3 loop spans 12 amino acids. Germline CDR1 and CDR2: SEHNR and FQNEAQ (reference sequence). V was pared by 1 base and J by 5 bases, with 5 bases between. CDR3 bases: TGTGCCAGCAGCTTAGGGACGACTGAAGCTTTCTTT. Translation gives CASSLGTTEAFF.

V and J are TRBV2 and TRBJ1-3; 8 bases are a match to TRBD1. Germline CDR1 and CDR2: SNHLY and FYNNEI. The CDR3 is 12 amino acids. V gave up 8 bases and J gave up 8 bases; unmatched junction bases: 5. CDR3 sequence reads: CASLGQGDTIYF. The CDR3 DNA sequence: TGTGCCAGCTTAGGACAGGGAGACACCATATATTTT.

The chain links TRBV5-1 to TRBJ1-3; D remains ambiguous. Germline V CDR1 and CDR2: SGHRS, YFSETQ. Trimming took 3 bases from V and 4 from J, leaving 17 bases between them. The CDR3 runs to 16 residues. In DNA form, the CDR3 reads TGCGCCAGCAGCTCGGACGTACCAGAGCTAGGAAACACCATATATTTT. Residues: CASSSDVPELGNTIYF.